One and the same sample provided the 4 T cell receptor beta chains below, sequenced in a study of T cell changes during pregnancy in multiple sclerosis. Some clones are missing from TCRdb's copy, which holds only in-frame ones; the method was immunoSEQ multiplex PCR. The sample has tens of thousands of clones, 91% seen once. Here the sequenced sample was peripheral blood, taken after pregnancy. These TCRs come from a female donor in good health, enrolled as a control in a pregnancy study.

The chain employs TRBV30 and TRBJ1-1; no clear D gene. Germline V gene lookup returns CDR1 GTSNPN and CDR2 SVGIG (reference sequence). Trimming removed 5 bases from V and 4 bases from J, with 8 bases in between. CDR3 length equals 11 residues. The CDR3 sequence: CAWRVSTEAFF. The CDR3 DNA reads TGTGCCTGGCGGGTCTCCACTGAAGCTTTCTTT.

The rearrangement links TRBV30 to TRBJ1-5; tentatively, D is TRBD1 (6 bases). Trimming stripped 0 bases from V and 1 base from J, with 13 bases between. Germline lookup yields CDR1 GTSNPN and CDR2 SVGIG (reference sequence). CDR3 length equals 16 residues. CDR3 nucleotide sequence: TGTGCCTGGAGTGTAACCGGACAGCTGAGCAATCAGCCCCAGCATTTT. The encoded protein is CAWSVTGQLSNQPQHF.

This clone has just one count. This chain links TRBV11-3 with TRBJ1-2; 8 bases are shared with TRBD1. V lost 3 bases, J lost 4 bases, and 4 bases stayed unmatched. The CDR3 is made up of 14 amino acids. The V gene's germline CDR1 is SGHNT and CDR2 YENEEA. CDR3 sequence: CASSLGTGLYGYTF. The CDR3 DNA reads as TGTGCCAGCAGCTTGGGGACAGGCCTCTATGGCTACACCTTC.

J is TRBJ2-1 and V is TRBV27, with a possible D match to TRBD1 (8 bases). Deletions cut 6 bases from V and 4 bases from J, with 19 bases between. This CDR3 is 16 amino acids long. Germline assignment: CDR1 MNHEY and CDR2 SMNVEV (reference sequence). This CDR3 reads CASREQQGGIYNEQFF. The CDR3 region has the DNA TGTGCCAGCAGAGAACAACAGGGGGGGATATACAATGAGCAGTTCTTC.